Included here is one T cell receptor beta chain sequence, with context. The record originates from a study of PD-1 blockade in classical Hodgkin lymphoma. This CDR3 has 17 amino acids. CDR1 and CDR2 (germline): SGHRS, YFSETQ. Trimming took 5 bases from V and 0 from J; bases not matched to a gene: 10. There was relapse after autologous stem cell transplantation in every patient, and there was variation in brentuximab vedotin exposure. Measured with immunoSEQ multiplex PCR; TCRdb has only the in-frame clones, and not every one. The sample carries approximately 13,000 clones, 92% recorded once. The sample was peripheral blood mononuclear cells (PBMCs), taken at baseline. This sequence was found in a human donor with classical Hodgkin lymphoma. The chain combines TRBV5-1 with TRBJ2-7, with 11 bases aligning to TRBD1. The CDR3 DNA reads TGCGCCAGCAGACCGGGACAGGGGGGCCCAAGCTCCTACGAGCAGTACTTC. It codes for CASRPGQGGPSSYEQYF.